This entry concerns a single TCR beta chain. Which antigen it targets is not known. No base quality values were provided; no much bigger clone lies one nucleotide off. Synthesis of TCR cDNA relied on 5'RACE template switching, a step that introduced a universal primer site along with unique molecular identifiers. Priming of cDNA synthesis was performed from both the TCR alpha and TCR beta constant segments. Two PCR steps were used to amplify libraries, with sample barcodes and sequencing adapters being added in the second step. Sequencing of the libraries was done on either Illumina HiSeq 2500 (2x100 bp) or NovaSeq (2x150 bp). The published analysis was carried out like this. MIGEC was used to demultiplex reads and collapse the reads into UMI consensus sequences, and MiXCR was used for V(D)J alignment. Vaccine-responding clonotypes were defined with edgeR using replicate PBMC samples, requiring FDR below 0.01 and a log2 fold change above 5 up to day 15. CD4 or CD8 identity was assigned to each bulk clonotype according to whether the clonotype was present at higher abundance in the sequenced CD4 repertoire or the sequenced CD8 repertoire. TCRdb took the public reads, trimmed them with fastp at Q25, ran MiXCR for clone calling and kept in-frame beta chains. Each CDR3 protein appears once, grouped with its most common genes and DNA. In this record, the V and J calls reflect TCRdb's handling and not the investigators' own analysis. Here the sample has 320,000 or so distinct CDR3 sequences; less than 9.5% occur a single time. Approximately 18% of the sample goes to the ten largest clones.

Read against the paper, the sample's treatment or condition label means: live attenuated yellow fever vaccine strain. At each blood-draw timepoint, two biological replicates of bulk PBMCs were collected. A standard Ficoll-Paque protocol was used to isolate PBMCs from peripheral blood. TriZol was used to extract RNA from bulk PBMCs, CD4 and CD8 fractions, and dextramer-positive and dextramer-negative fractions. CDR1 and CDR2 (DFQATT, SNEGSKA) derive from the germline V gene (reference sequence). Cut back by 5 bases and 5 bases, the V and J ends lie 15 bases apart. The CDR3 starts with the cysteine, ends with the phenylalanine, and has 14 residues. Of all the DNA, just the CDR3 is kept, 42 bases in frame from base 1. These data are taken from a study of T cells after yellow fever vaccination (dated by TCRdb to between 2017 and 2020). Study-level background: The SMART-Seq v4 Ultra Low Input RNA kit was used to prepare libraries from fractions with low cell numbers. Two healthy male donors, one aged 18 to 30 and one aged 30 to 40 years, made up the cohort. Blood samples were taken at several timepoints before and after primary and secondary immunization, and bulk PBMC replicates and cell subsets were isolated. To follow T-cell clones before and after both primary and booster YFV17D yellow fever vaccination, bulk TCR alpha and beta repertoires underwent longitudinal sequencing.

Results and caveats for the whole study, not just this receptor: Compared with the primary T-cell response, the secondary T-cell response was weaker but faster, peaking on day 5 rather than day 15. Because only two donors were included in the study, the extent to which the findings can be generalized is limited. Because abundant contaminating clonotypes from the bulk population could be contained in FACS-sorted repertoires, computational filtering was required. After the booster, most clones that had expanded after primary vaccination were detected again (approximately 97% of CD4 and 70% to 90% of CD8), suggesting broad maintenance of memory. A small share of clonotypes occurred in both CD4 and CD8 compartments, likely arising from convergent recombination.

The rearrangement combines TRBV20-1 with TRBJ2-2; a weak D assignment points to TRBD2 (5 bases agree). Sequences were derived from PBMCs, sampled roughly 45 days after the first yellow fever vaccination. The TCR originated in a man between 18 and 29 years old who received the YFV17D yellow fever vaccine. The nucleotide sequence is TGCAGTGCTCAACGCCCAGGCGGGACCGGGGAGCTGTTTTTT. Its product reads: CSAQRPGGTGELFF.